These 15 T cell receptor beta chains were sequenced from one sample in a study of T cells in Graves' hyperthyroidism and ophthalmopathy. Regions amplified from RNA transcripts were the TCR beta CDR3 regions. HTBI primers were employed in a first-round RT-PCR of the TCR CDR3. TCRdb re-called the multiplex PCR reads with MiXCR, one entry per CDR3 protein. The top ten clones hold about 8.9% of a sample with 800,000 or so distinct CDR3 sequences, around 38% of them seen once. Sequencing input: blood. These receptor sequences come from a man younger than 35 with Graves' hyperthyroidism.

This clonotype showed up just a few times. The genes are TRBV6-5 and TRBJ2-7; 12 bases fit TRBD2. Trimming cost V 10 bases and J 2 bases; bases outside gene matches: 9. Germline CDR1 and CDR2: MNHEY and SVGAGI. This CDR3 contains 15 residues. The CDR3 nucleotides are TGTGCCACCACCTTTGGACTAGCGGGGACCTACGAGCAGTACTTC. As protein: CATTFGLAGTYEQYF.

The chain has TRBV2 and TRBJ1-6; D perhaps matches TRBD1 (5 bases). Germline V gene data show CDR1 as SNHLY and CDR2 as FYNNEI. This CDR3 is 15 amino acids long. Trimming pared 5 bases from V and 9 bases from J, leaving 17 bases between. The CDR3 DNA sequence: TGTGCCAGCAGTTTTTTCGACGCCAGGGCTTCACCCCTCCACTTT. It is translated as CASSFFDARASPLHF. Full variable domain (remainder filled in from reference TRBV2 and TRBJ1-6): EPEVTQTPSHQVTQMGQEVILRCVPISNHLYFYWYRQILGQKVEFLVSFYNNEISEKSEIFDDQFSVERPDGSNFTLKIRSTKLEDSAMYFCASSFFDARASPLHFGNGTRLTVT.

This clonotype was recorded many times. V usage is TRBV29-1 and J usage is TRBJ1-4, with D perhaps TRBD1 (6 bases). Deletions cut 1 base from V and 0 bases from J, with 6 bases between. CDR1 SQVTM and CDR2 ANQGSEA come from the germline V gene. This CDR3 contains 14 residues. CDR3 loop: CSVEGTATNEKLFF. The CDR3 DNA is TGCAGCGTTGAAGGGACAGCAACTAATGAAAAACTGTTTTTT.

V usage is TRBV5-5 and J usage is TRBJ1-5; D gene ambiguous. CDR3 size: 14 residues. Germline loops: CDR1 SGHKS, CDR2 YYEKEE (reference sequence). V was trimmed by 0 bases and J by 5 bases, leaving 9 bases between them. CDR3: CASSLVHGDQPQHF. For the CDR3, the DNA is TGTGCCAGCAGCTTGGTGCATGGGGATCAGCCCCAGCATTTT.

The sample holds a few counts of this clonotype. This rearrangement joins TRBV20-1 to TRBJ2-7; TRBD1 matches 7 bases. The germline V gene has CDR1 DFQATT and CDR2 SNEGSKA (reference sequence). With V trimmed by 6 bases and J by 3 bases, 11 bases remained unmatched. This CDR3 comprises 14 residues. The CDR3: CSAIDRDGHYEQYF. CDR3 bases: TGCAGTGCAATCGACAGGGATGGTCACTACGAGCAGTACTTC.

This clonotype has ten or more counts. This chain joins TRBV7-9 and TRBJ1-1; D is perhaps TRBD1 (5 bases). The CDR3 spans 14 residues. Per the germline V gene, CDR1 is SEHNR and CDR2 is FQNEAQ (reference sequence). Trimming removed 3 bases at V and 1 base at J, with 9 bases between. The DNA of the CDR3 is TGTGCCAGCAGCTTTGACAGCCCGAACACTGAAGCTTTCTTT. Encoded protein: CASSFDSPNTEAFF.

This chain joins TRBV7-2 and TRBJ2-7; 7 bases line up with TRBD2. CDR1 is SGHTA and CDR2 is FQGNSA in the germline V gene. The length of the CDR3 is 14 residues. Trimming removed 7 bases from V and 0 bases from J; junction bases left unmatched: 6. This CDR3 is CASTVAGNSYEQYF. Here the CDR3 DNA reads TGTGCCAGCACCGTAGCGGGCAACTCCTACGAGCAGTACTTC.

J is TRBJ1-5 and V is TRBV20-1, with a weak D call TRBD1 (6 bases). Germline V gives CDR1 DFQATT, CDR2 SNEGSKA (reference sequence). The CDR3 loop spans 16 amino acids. V lost 6 bases and J lost 0, with 18 bases in between. CDR3 sequence (DNA): TGCAGTGCCCAGGACAGAGATTTATATAGCAATCAGCCCCAGCATTTT. Encoded protein: CSAQDRDLYSNQPQHF.

This clonotype was picked up many times. In DNA, the CDR3 is TGTGCCAGCAGTTCCCCCAGGGAATCTGAAGCTTTCTTT. This sequence encodes CASSSPRESEAFF. The rearrangement joins TRBV6-5 to TRBJ1-1; a weak D match, TRBD1 (5 bases). The germline V and J ends were trimmed by 4 bases and 6 bases, with 12 bases remaining between them. Per germline, CDR1 MNHEY and CDR2 SVGAGI. CDR3 length: 13 residues.

The chain combines TRBV6-5 with TRBJ2-7; perhaps TRBD1 as D (5 bases). Trimming stripped 6 bases from V and 2 bases from J, with 14 bases between. This CDR3 contains 14 residues. Germline V lookup: CDR1 MNHEY, CDR2 SVGAGI. CDR3: CASSQDSVAYEQYF. CDR3 nucleotide sequence: TGTGCCAGCAGCCAAGACAGCGTCGCCTACGAGCAGTACTTC.

This clonotype was recorded a few times. This sequence joins TRBV11-2 and TRBJ1-1, with D unresolved. The CDR3 has 13 amino acids. CDR1 and CDR2 from the germline V gene are SGHAT and FQNNGV. V lost 0 bases to trimming and J lost 7 bases, with 9 bases between them. CDR3 coding DNA: TGTGCCAGCAGCTTAGATCCGCTCCTTGAAGCTTTCTTT. It yields the protein CASSLDPLLEAFF.

A word on this clonotype: A read error may explain this, as a much larger clone is one base away. The V call is TRBV2, the J call TRBJ2-5; D is perhaps TRBD1 (6 bases). The V gene's germline CDR1 is SNHLY and CDR2 FYNNEI. CDR3 size: 15 residues. The CDR3 loop is CASRARTAYQGTQYF. CDR3 in DNA: TGTGCCAGCAGGGCTCGGACAGCGTACCAAGGGACCCAGTACTTC.

There are many counts of this clonotype. The chain uses TRBV29-1 and TRBJ2-2; 9 nucleotides match TRBD1. V shed 0 bases, J shed 1 base, and the junction held 3 bases outside the gene matches. The CDR3 consists of 16 residues. The germline V gene has CDR1 SQVTM and CDR2 ANQGSEA. The CDR3 DNA sequence: TGCAGCGTTGAAGATTGGGGACAGGGGAACACCGGGGAGCTGTTTTTT. Its protein is CSVEDWGQGNTGELFF.

This clonotype was found a few times. The gene calls are TRBV7-9 and TRBJ1-1, with 7 bases fitting TRBD1. The V and J ends lost 1 base and 4 bases, in that order; junction bases with no gene match: 3. The CDR3 runs 14 residues. Looked up from germline, CDR1 is SEHNR and CDR2 is FQNEAQ (reference sequence). CDR3 in DNA: TGTGCCAGCAGCTTAGATCCAGGGGGCACTGAAGCTTTCTTT. Translating gives CASSLDPGGTEAFF.

The J gene is TRBJ2-7, the V gene TRBV2; D is perhaps TRBD2 (7 bases). V was cut by 11 bases and J by 4 bases, with 21 bases left in between. Per the germline V gene, CDR1 is SNHLY and CDR2 is FYNNEI. The CDR3 runs 14 residues. CDR3 nucleotides: TGTGCCTACGAGGGAGGGACAAACCGTTACGAGCAGTACTTC. Protein: CAYEGGTNRYEQYF.